This T cell receptor beta chain emerged from a study of T cell responses to AZD1222 COVID-19 vaccine. This clone was observed a few times. As yet, its antigen is unknown. The protocol was immunoSEQ multiplex PCR, while the TCRdb copy is restricted to in-frame clones and leaves out a portion. The profile shows some 140,000 clones, about nine tenths of them singletons. General study points: With two AZD1222 doses given, Spike-specific TCR breadth and depth both rose. Only a handful of AZD1222 recipients tested seropositive at baseline. In all cases, repertoires were sampled only after the peak T cell response.

There are 12 residues in the CDR3. After removal of 4 bases from V and 15 bases from J, the junction contained 8 bases not matched to a gene. The germline V gene has CDR1 SGHAT and CDR2 FQNNGV. This clonotype originated in an adult in good health. The source material was peripheral blood, sampled on day 0 of AZD1222 vaccination. This chain joins TRBV11-2 and TRBJ2-4, with TRBD1 matching 8 bases. The CDR3 DNA follows: TGTGCCAGCAGCTACACCGGGACAGGAATGTACTTC. Protein: CASSYTGTGMYF.